These T cell receptor beta chains were read from a single sample in a study of response to subunit inactivated influenza vaccine. MiXCR, run by TCRdb on the RT-PCR reads, gives a single entry per CDR3 protein. This table holds under 850,000 distinct CDR3 sequences, around 20% found once. This specimen consisted of PBMCs from blood, obtained more than 4 days after vaccination. Source of these receptors: a man in his fifties or sixties who received an inactivated influenza vaccine. Each CDR3 is given with its conserved first and last residue. A D gene is named only where the DNA matches it firmly. Not all rows give a size; the values are once, few, many and, for expanded clones, a class.

length	V	D	size	J	DNA	CDR3
15	TRBV20-1	TRBD1	NA	TRBJ2-3	TGCAGTGGGGCCTTGGGACAGGGGCGCACAGATACGCAGTATTTT	CSGALGQGRTDTQYF
13	TRBV19	NA	many	TRBJ1-1	TGTGCCAGTAGTTCTAACATGAACACTGAAGCTTTCTTT	CASSSNMNTEAFF
15	TRBV20-1	TRBD2	few	TRBJ2-7	TGCAGTGCTAGTGGAGCGGGAGGGCAATCCTACGAGCAGTACTTC	CSASGAGGQSYEQYF
13	TRBV12-3/TRBV12-4	NA	many	TRBJ2-5	TGTGCCAGCAGCTCTTCAGGGGAAGAGACCCAGTACTTC	CASSSSGEETQYF
17	TRBV4-3	TRBD2	few	TRBJ2-5	TGCGCCAGCAGCCAAGATCGGGGCGGGAGAGGTAGCGAGACCCAGTACTTC	CASSQDRGGRGSETQYF
16	TRBV4-2	TRBD2	once	TRBJ2-1	TGTGCCAGCAGCCAAGAGGGTAGCGGGGCGTACAATGAGCAGTTCTTC	CASSQEGSGAYNEQFF
14	TRBV5-6	NA	few	TRBJ2-3	TGTGCCAGCAGGGTCTCTCCGATCACAGATACGCAGTATTTT	CASRVSPITDTQYF
15	TRBV15	NA	few	TRBJ2-2	TGTGCCACCAGCCCAACGAATAGCGGAACCGGGGAGCTGTTTTTT	CATSPTNSGTGELFF
19	TRBV5-6	TRBD1	few	TRBJ1-5	TGTGCCAGCAGCTTGGAAACCTACAGGGGACCTTATAGCAATCAGCCCCAGCATTTT	CASSLETYRGPYSNQPQHF
13	TRBV6-2/TRBV6-3	NA	NA	TRBJ1-1	TGTGCCAGCAGTTACACCGGGTCTACTGAAGCTTTCTTT	CASSYTGSTEAFF
11	TRBV12-3/TRBV12-4	TRBD2	few	TRBJ2-5	TGTGCCAGCAGCCGGGCGGGGGACCAGTACTTC	CASSRAGDQYF
13	TRBV20-1	NA	few	TRBJ1-4	TGCAGTGCGACTGTGGTAGGGAGTGAAAAACTGTTTTTT	CSATVVGSEKLFF
15	TRBV29-1	TRBD1	NA	TRBJ1-1	TGCAGCGTTGAGGGCACAGGGGGCCCGAACACTGAAGCTTTCTTT	CSVEGTGGPNTEAFF
14	TRBV4-1	NA	NA	TRBJ1-1	TGCGCCAGCAGCCAGGGGACACTCTACACTGAAGCTTTCTTT	CASSQGTLYTEAFF
18	TRBV7-3	TRBD2	NA	TRBJ2-7	TGTGCCAGCAGCTTAACCGTTAGCGGGAGGGCCGGCCTCCTCGAGCAGTACTTC	CASSLTVSGRAGLLEQYF
13	TRBV20-1	NA	NA	TRBJ2-7	TGCAGTGCTAGGGCCGGTTTCTCCTACGAGCAGTACTTC	CSARAGFSYEQYF
18	TRBV11-1	TRBD2	NA	TRBJ2-7	TGTGCCAGCAGCTGGTCTCCAGGGAGGGGCCTCTGGCCCTACGAGCAGTACTTC	CASSWSPGRGLWPYEQYF
16	TRBV4-2	NA	NA	TRBJ2-5	TGTGCCAGCAGCCAAGATTGGCCCTTGCGACAAGAGACCCAGTACTTC	CASSQDWPLRQETQYF
16	TRBV9	TRBD2	NA	TRBJ2-1	TGTGCCAGCAGCGTAGGGGAGGGTAGGTCCTACAATGAGCAGTTCTTC	CASSVGEGRSYNEQFF
14	TRBV6-1	TRBD1	NA	TRBJ2-3	TGTGCCAGCAGTGAATCTGGGACAGGGGCCACGCAGTATTTT	CASSESGTGATQYF
14	TRBV5-1	NA	many	TRBJ1-1	TGCGCCAGCAGTGAGTGGGGAGGGAACACTGAAGCTTTCTTT	CASSEWGGNTEAFF
13	TRBV20-1	NA	NA	TRBJ2-7	TGCAGTGCTAGACATTCGAGAGGGCACGAGCAGTACTTC	CSARHSRGHEQYF
13	TRBV3-1	NA	few	TRBJ2-5	TGTGCCAGCAGCCATACAGGGACAGAGACCCAGTACTTC	CASSHTGTETQYF
17	TRBV4-3	NA	NA	TRBJ2-2	TGCGCCAGCAGCCAAGATTTTTCGATCGGGGCGGCCGGGGAGCTGTTTTTT	CASSQDFSIGAAGELFF
14	TRBV25-1	NA	NA	TRBJ2-3	TGTGCCAGCAGTCTAATGGGAGGGGGAGATACGCAGTATTTT	CASSLMGGGDTQYF
14	TRBV6-2/TRBV6-3	NA	NA	TRBJ2-1	TGTGCCAGCAACTCTCGTGACTACTACAATGAGCAGTTCTTC	CASNSRDYYNEQFF
14	TRBV20-1	NA	NA	TRBJ1-2	TGCAGTGCTAGAGGACAGGCGGAGTACTATGGCTACACCTTC	CSARGQAEYYGYTF
16	TRBV11-2	TRBD2	NA	TRBJ2-7	TGTGCCAGCAGCTTCACCTGGGCTAGCGGGATATACGAGCAGTACTTC	CASSFTWASGIYEQYF
15	TRBV15	NA	NA	TRBJ1-2	TGTGCCACCAGCAGAGTCCTTACCGCTAACTATGGCTACACCTTC	CATSRVLTANYGYTF
14	TRBV29-1	NA	NA	TRBJ2-7	TGCAGCGTAATAATTATAGGGGGAAGCTACGAGCAGTACTTC	CSVIIIGGSYEQYF
17	TRBV7-9	NA	few	TRBJ2-5	TGTGCCAGCAGCTTTGGCCGGGGCCCGGGCTTCCAAGAGACCCAGTACTTC	CASSFGRGPGFQETQYF
15	TRBV12-3/TRBV12-4	NA	many	TRBJ2-3	TGTGCCAGCAGTTCGACCGGGCTTAGCACAGATACGCAGTATTTT	CASSSTGLSTDTQYF
15	TRBV5-1	NA	few	TRBJ2-7	TGCGCCAGCAGCTTGGCGGCAGGTGAATCCTACGAGCAGTACTTC	CASSLAAGESYEQYF
14	TRBV9	NA	many	TRBJ2-5	TGTGCCAGCAGCGTAGACGTTAGCCAAGAGACCCAGTACTTC	CASSVDVSQETQYF
14	TRBV12-3/TRBV12-4	NA	few	TRBJ2-1	TGTGCCAGCAGCTCCGGGACTCAGAGGGGTGAGCAGTTCTTC	CASSSGTQRGEQFF
18	TRBV10-3	TRBD1	few	TRBJ2-7	TGTGCCATCAGTGAACAGGGGCGCGACAGGGCCCTACCGGGCGAGCAGTACTTC	CAISEQGRDRALPGEQYF